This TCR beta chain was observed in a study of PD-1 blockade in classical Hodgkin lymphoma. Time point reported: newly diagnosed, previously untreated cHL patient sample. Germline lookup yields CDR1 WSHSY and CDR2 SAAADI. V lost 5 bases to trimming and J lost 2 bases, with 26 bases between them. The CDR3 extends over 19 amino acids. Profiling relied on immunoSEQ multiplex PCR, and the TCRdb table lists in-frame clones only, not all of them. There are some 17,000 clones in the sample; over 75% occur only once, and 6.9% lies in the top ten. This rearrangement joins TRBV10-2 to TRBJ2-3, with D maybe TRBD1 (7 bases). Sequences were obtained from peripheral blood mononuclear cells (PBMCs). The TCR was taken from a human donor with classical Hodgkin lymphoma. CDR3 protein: CASSLFQGGWGKDTDTQYF. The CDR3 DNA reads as TGCGCCAGCAGTCTATTCCAGGGGGGATGGGGAAAGGACACAGATACGCAGTATTTT.